Listed below are T cell receptor beta chains from one sample, sequenced in a study of beta chain features in type 1 diabetes. Sequencing was performed with immunoSEQ multiplex PCR; in TCRdb, only in-frame clones are kept and a portion is missing. The table records about 25,000 clones, about 71% of them present only once. The source material was stem cell memory CD4+ T cells from blood. These receptors came from a middle-aged woman with type 1 diabetes. The CDR3 runs from the conserved cysteine through the conserved F or W. Fields, in order: CDR3 DNA, CDR3 protein, clone size, V gene, J gene, D gene. A D gene is named only where the DNA matches it firmly. Rows may omit the clone size; those that give it use once, few, many or a size class.

TGTGCCAGCAGCTTGATAGCGGGAGGTCCGGGGAATGAGCAGTTCTTC	CASSLIAGGPGNEQFF	NA	TRBV7-2	TRBJ2-1	TRBD2
TGTGCCAGCAGCTTTAGCGGGATCAACACCGGGGAGCTGTTTTTT	CASSFSGINTGELFF	NA	TRBV11-3	TRBJ2-2	TRBD2
TGTGCCAGCACCCTTTCCAGGGGGGTGAACACTGAAGCTTTCTTT	CASTLSRGVNTEAFF	NA	TRBV28	TRBJ1-1	TRBD1
TGTGCCATCAGTGCGGGACAGGGAGGGAACACTGAAGCTTTCTTT	CAISAGQGGNTEAFF	NA	TRBV10-3	TRBJ1-1	TRBD1
TGTGCCAGCAGCCGAGGTGGCGGGGGCTACAATGAGCAGTTCTTC	CASSRGGGGYNEQFF	NA	TRBV11-3	TRBJ2-1	TRBD2
TGTGCCAGCAGCCAAGATATGGTGGGACACCCTGGCTTCTTT	CASSQDMVGHPGFF	few	TRBV4-2	TRBJ1-1	NA
TGCAGTGCCTCGTCGACTTACGAGCAGTACTTC	CSASSTYEQYF	NA	TRBV20-1	TRBJ2-7	NA
TGTGCCAGCAGCCAGGTCAGGGGGAATTCACCCCTCCACTTT	CASSQVRGNSPLHF	few	TRBV7-2	TRBJ1-6	TRBD1
NA	CASSSGEGTGVGYTF	NA	TRBV19	TRBJ1-2	NA
TGTGCCAGCAGCGTAAGAACTAGCGGGAACACAGATACGCAGTATTTT	CASSVRTSGNTDTQYF	NA	TRBV9	TRBJ2-3	TRBD2
TGTGCCAGCAGCTTGGGAGGGAGGTACACCGGGGAGCTGTTTTTT	CASSLGGRYTGELFF	few	TRBV5-4	TRBJ2-2	NA
TGCGCCAGCAGCTACCAGGGACAGGGAAATTCACCCCTCCACTTT	CASSYQGQGNSPLHF	NA	TRBV5-1	TRBJ1-6	TRBD1
TGTGCCAGCAGCTCTCAGCCAGGGATGAACACTGAAGCTTTCTTT	CASSSQPGMNTEAFF	few	TRBV7-6	TRBJ1-1	NA
TGTGCCAGCAGCTTATTCGGCGGGAGTGCAGATACGCAGTATTTT	CASSLFGGSADTQYF	NA	TRBV7-6	TRBJ2-3	TRBD2
TGTGCCAGTATCCGCCTGGGGGGGACCGACACTGAAGCTTTCTTT	CASIRLGGTDTEAFF	NA	TRBV19	TRBJ1-1	NA
TGCGCCAGCAGCTTGGCGACAGGGGAAGGAAAGACCCAGTACTTC	CASSLATGEGKTQYF	NA	TRBV5-1	TRBJ2-5	TRBD1
TGTGCCAGCAGTGCCGTCACTGAAGCTTTCTTT	CASSAVTEAFF	NA	TRBV2	TRBJ1-1	NA
TGTGCCTGGAACGCCCCCCGGAGAAGCGGGAGCCCCGGGGAGCTGTTTTTT	CAWNAPRRSGSPGELFF	NA	TRBV30	TRBJ2-2	TRBD2
TGTGCCAGCACCTGGACAGATGGCTACACCTTC	CASTWTDGYTF	NA	TRBV28	TRBJ1-2	NA
TGCGCCAGCAGCCAAGAGCCTCGTGAAGCTATCTATGGCTACACCTTC	CASSQEPREAIYGYTF	NA	TRBV4-3	TRBJ1-2	NA
TGTGCCAGTAGTTCCGGCACCACGGGTGGAAAACTGTTTTTT	CASSSGTTGGKLFF	few	TRBV19	TRBJ1-4	NA
TGTGCCAGCAGCTTAAGAGGGACAGACACGGCCTACGAGCAGTACTTC	CASSLRGTDTAYEQYF	NA	TRBV11-2	TRBJ2-7	TRBD1
TGTGCCTGGAGCAAAGGGACTTCTATGGAAGCTTTCTTT	CAWSKGTSMEAFF	NA	TRBV30	TRBJ1-1	NA
TGCGCCAGCAGCCAAGGGCCAGGAAACTCACCCCTCCACTTT	CASSQGPGNSPLHF	NA	TRBV4-1	TRBJ1-6	NA
TGTGCCAGCTCACCGGTGGACAGTATCGAGCAGTACTTC	CASSPVDSIEQYF	NA	TRBV18	TRBJ2-7	NA
TGTGCCAGTAGTGACAGGACTAATTCACCCCTCCACTTT	CASSDRTNSPLHF	NA	TRBV19	TRBJ1-6	NA
TGTGCCAGCAGTGACCCAACTAGCAGCTACGAGCAGTACTTC	CASSDPTSSYEQYF	NA	TRBV2	TRBJ2-7	NA
TGTGCCAGCAGCTTAATGTCAGGGGGCAACACCGGGGAGCTGTTTTTT	CASSLMSGGNTGELFF	NA	TRBV7-3	TRBJ2-2	TRBD1
TGTGCCAGCAGCCAAGGGGGAGCCGAAGCTTTCTTT	CASSQGGAEAFF	NA	TRBV4-2	TRBJ1-1	NA
TGTGCCAGCAGCGCTAACTCCGTATCAGGGTTAAGTCATGAAAAACTGTTTTTT	CASSANSVSGLSHEKLFF	NA	TRBV9	TRBJ1-4	NA
TGCGCCAGCAGCCCCGAGGACCTGGGAGGCGAGCAGTACTTC	CASSPEDLGGEQYF	few	TRBV4-1	TRBJ2-7	NA
TGTGCCAGCAGCCGGGACAGGGGGGACACCGGGGAGCTGTTTTTT	CASSRDRGDTGELFF	NA	TRBV11-3	TRBJ2-2	TRBD1
TGTGCCAGCTCACCACAGTCTCAGGGGTTCACTGAAGCTTTCTTT	CASSPQSQGFTEAFF	few	TRBV18	TRBJ1-1	NA
TGTGCCAGCAACCCCGGGACAGGGGATAGTAGCAATCAGCCCCAGCATTTT	CASNPGTGDSSNQPQHF	NA	TRBV5-5	TRBJ1-5	TRBD1
TGTGCCAGCAGCATGGGGGGGCGGAACACTGAAGCTTTCTTT	CASSMGGRNTEAFF	NA	TRBV28	TRBJ1-1	NA
TGCGCCAGCAGCCGCGACCCGACAGGGGGCACTGAAGCTTTCTTT	CASSRDPTGGTEAFF	NA	TRBV4-1	TRBJ1-1	TRBD1
TGTGCCTGCCCACGGACAGGGAGCTCCTACGAGCAGTACTTC	CACPRTGSSYEQYF	NA	TRBV30	TRBJ2-7	TRBD1
TGCAGCGCGGAGAGGTGGGGGCAGGGGGAGACAGATACGCAGTATTTT	CSAERWGQGETDTQYF	NA	TRBV29-1	TRBJ2-3	TRBD1
TGTGCCAGCAGCGTAGAGGAGGGATACCAGCCCCAGCATTTT	CASSVEEGYQPQHF	NA	TRBV9	TRBJ1-5	NA
TGTGCCAGCTCACCCGCCGGACAGGGCTCTTATGGCTACACCTTC	CASSPAGQGSYGYTF	NA	TRBV18	TRBJ1-2	TRBD1
TGTGCCAGCAAGTACAGGGGAATGAACACTGAAGCTTTCTTT	CASKYRGMNTEAFF	NA	TRBV27	TRBJ1-1	TRBD1
TGCAGCTTTCCGCTGGCCAACACCATATATTTT	CSFPLANTIYF	NA	TRBV20-1	TRBJ1-3	NA
TGTGCCAGCAGCCCCGGGACTAGCGGGACCGGGGAGCTGTTTTTT	CASSPGTSGTGELFF	NA	TRBV7-2	TRBJ2-2	TRBD2
TGTGCCAGCAGCGCCGAAACAGGGGCTGCTGGGGCCAACGTCCTGACTTTC	CASSAETGAAGANVLTF	NA	TRBV7-3	TRBJ2-6	TRBD1
TGTGCCAGTAGTTTGATCGAAGGGACAGGGGCTGGGGCCAACGTCCTGACTTTC	CASSLIEGTGAGANVLTF	few	TRBV19	TRBJ2-6	TRBD1
TGTGCCACCAGCAGGGGTGCGGGGGCCCTTAGCACAGATACGCAGTATTTT	CATSRGAGALSTDTQYF	NA	TRBV15	TRBJ2-3	NA
TGTGCCAGCAGCCCGGGACTAGCGGGATACAATGAGCAGTTCTTC	CASSPGLAGYNEQFF	NA	TRBV5-5	TRBJ2-1	TRBD2
TGTGCCAGCAGCCTAGGCGGGGGGGACACCATATATTTT	CASSLGGGDTIYF	NA	TRBV11-2	TRBJ1-3	NA
TGCGCCAGCAGCCGCCAGGGTAGTAATGGCTACACCTTC	CASSRQGSNGYTF	few	TRBV5-1	TRBJ1-2	NA
TGTGCCAGCAACCAGAGCCCACAGGTTAAGGCGCAGCCCCAGCATTTT	CASNQSPQVKAQPQHF	few	TRBV7-2	TRBJ1-5	NA
TGTGCCAGCAGCCTATCAGGACAGCGCGGTTCCTACGAGCAGTACTTC	CASSLSGQRGSYEQYF	NA	TRBV14	TRBJ2-7	NA
TGTGCCAGCAGGCTACAGGGAGTGGGCAATCAGCCCCAGCATTTT	CASRLQGVGNQPQHF	NA	TRBV28	TRBJ1-5	NA
TGTGCCAGTAGTATAAGCACCGGGACAGCCGCCGTCTATGGCTACACCTTC	CASSISTGTAAVYGYTF	NA	TRBV19	TRBJ1-2	TRBD1
TGTGCCAGTAGTGAAGCAGCCGAGGCGGCCTACGAGCAGTACTTC	CASSEAAEAAYEQYF	NA	TRBV19	TRBJ2-7	NA
TGTGCCAGCAGCTCTTCCCCCGGGACAGTAGGCGAAAAACTGTTTTTT	CASSSSPGTVGEKLFF	NA	TRBV7-2	TRBJ1-4	TRBD1
TGTGCCACCAGCAGAGGCAGCGGGGCTTTCTTT	CATSRGSGAFF	NA	TRBV15	TRBJ1-1	NA
TGTGCCAGTGGACAGGGGAGCAATCAGCCCCAGCATTTT	CASGQGSNQPQHF	NA	TRBV2	TRBJ1-5	TRBD1
TGCGCCAGCAGCTCAACCGGGACAGGGACCTATGGCTACACCTTC	CASSSTGTGTYGYTF	few	TRBV5-1	TRBJ1-2	TRBD1
TGTGCCAGCAGCCAAGGGGACAGGGACGGTGAAAAACTGTTTTTT	CASSQGDRDGEKLFF	NA	TRBV4-2	TRBJ1-4	TRBD1
TGCGCCAGCAGCCAAGAAGAAGCGATGACGCAGTATTTT	CASSQEEAMTQYF	NA	TRBV4-3	TRBJ2-3	NA